The present entry profiles one T cell receptor (beta chain) with its context. The data were taken from a study of T cells after yellow fever vaccination. The germline V and J ends were trimmed by 1 base and 2 bases, with 12 bases remaining between them. The CDR3 runs 15 residues. TCRdb recomputed calls from the 5' RACE reads with MiXCR, one row per CDR3 protein. Of about 260,000 distinct CDR3 sequences listed, 13% are singletons. Sample: CD4+ T cells sorted from PBMCs, taken 45 days after the yellow fever booster vaccination. The V gene is TRBV23-1, the J gene TRBJ2-7; D is uncertain. TRBV23-1 falls under the ORF class, with uncertain function. The receptor was derived from a man aged 25 to 45 who received the YFV17D yellow fever vaccine. The DNA of the CDR3 is TGCGCCAGCAGTCAATGGTTGGGCCGACCCTACGAGCAGTACTTC. Residues: CASSQWLGRPYEQYF.